The next 21 T cell receptor beta chains were all read from a single sample in a study of blood T cells in healthy people across ages. A J-beta primer mix and a sample-barcoded 5' primer were used in a second PCR of about 6 to 12 cycles. TCRdb fed the 5' RACE reads into MiXCR, producing one record per CDR3 protein. In the table there are 1.5 million to 2 million distinct CDR3 sequences, around 35% of which are singletons. The sample taken for sequencing was blood. The receptors come from a woman aged 25 to 39 in good health.

The rearrangement links TRBV20-1 to TRBJ2-7; 7 nucleotides agree with TRBD1. This CDR3 is built from 13 residues. The germline V gene encodes CDR1 DFQATT and CDR2 SNEGSKA (reference sequence). The V segment lost 5 bases and the J segment 4 bases; nucleotides outside the gene matches: 8. The CDR3 sequence is CSAPRQGSYEQYF. CDR3 nucleotides: TGCAGTGCTCCCCGACAGGGATCGTACGAGCAGTACTTC.

This clonotype was counted only a few times. This chain connects TRBV7-2 to TRBJ2-1; no reliable D call. The V gene lost 1 base and the J gene lost 0 bases, with 7 bases spanning the gap. The germline gives CDR1 SGHTA, CDR2 FQGNSA. This CDR3 region has 15 residues. The CDR3 DNA sequence: TGTGCCAGCAGCTTAGTGACCCACTCCTACAATGAGCAGTTCTTC. It translates to CASSLVTHSYNEQFF.

As DNA, the CDR3 is TGTGCCAGCAGTGAAGCGGCAATGGAGACCCAGTACTTC. Residues: CASSEAAMETQYF. The chain joins TRBV6-1 to TRBJ2-7; D remains unclear. The end of the DNA fits TRBJ2-5 better, so the J call may be wrong. Per the germline V gene, CDR1 is MNHNS and CDR2 is SASEGT. The length of the CDR3 is 13 residues.

This chain uses TRBV7-2 with TRBJ2-5, with 8 bases matching TRBD2. Germline CDR1 is SGHTA and CDR2 is FQGNSA. J lost 11 bases, V lost 5 bases, and 16 bases had no gene match. The CDR3 is 15 amino acids. Here the CDR3 reads CASSRGGPKSYGQYF. The DNA of the CDR3 is TGTGCCAGCAGCCGCGGGGGGCCGAAGTCCTACGGGCAGTACTTC.

The chain combines TRBV5-1 with TRBJ2-5; 7 bases agree with TRBD1. The ends lost 0 bases at V and 4 bases at J; junction bases unmatched: 6. This CDR3 has 15 residues. Germline V CDR1 and CDR2: SGHRS, YFSETQ. The CDR3 bases are TGCGCCAGCAGCTTGGCCACAGGGGTTGGAGAGACCCAGTACTTC. Translated, it gives CASSLATGVGETQYF.

The chain is built from TRBV9 and TRBJ2-1; 8 positions agree with TRBD1. The J call is uncertain, as TRBJ2-7 better fits the DNA end. The CDR3 is 17 amino acids. In germline, CDR1 is SGDLS, CDR2 YYNGEE. CDR3 DNA: TGTGCCAGCAGCGCCCGGTCCGGGACAGGATCCTACAATGAGCAGTACTTC. Encoded protein: CASSARSGTGSYNEQYF.

This chain joins TRBV12-3 or TRBV12-4 and TRBJ2-3; maybe TRBD2 (5 bases). This CDR3 comprises 15 residues. Trimming cost V 6 bases and J 1 base, with 14 bases left between them. Written as DNA, the CDR3 is TGTGCCAGCAGCGGAGGACTTTTAGGCACAGATACGCAGTATTTT. Translating it yields CASSGGLLGTDTQYF.

This sequence joins TRBV7-3 and TRBJ2-1; maybe TRBD2 (6 bases). CDR1 and CDR2 from the germline V gene are SGHTA and FQGTGA. V was trimmed by 1 base and J by 3 bases, leaving 16 bases between them. CDR3 size: 17 residues. CDR3 DNA: TGTGCCAGCAGCTTAAGGGCTCCGGGGGTCATCTACAATGAGCAGTTCTTC. Amino acids: CASSLRAPGVIYNEQFF.

This clonotype showed up just a few times. The chain couples TRBV20-1 to TRBJ2-5; 11 positions match TRBD2. The V and J ends lost 3 bases and 6 bases, in that order; junction bases with no gene match: 15. The CDR3 has 17 amino acids. Germline V CDR1 and CDR2: DFQATT, SNEGSKA (reference sequence). DNA for the CDR3: TGCAGTGCTAGCCTCCTCGCGACTAGCGGGGTTTGGCAGACCCAGTACTTC. Translated, it gives CSASLLATSGVWQTQYF.

This chain links TRBV18 with TRBJ1-2; D call uncertain. CDR1 and CDR2 from the germline V gene are KGHSH and LQKENI. Trimming took off 1 base at V and 2 bases at J, with 11 bases between the two ends. The CDR3 has 15 amino acids. The CDR3 loop is CASSPQGSTNYGYTF. The CDR3 bases are TGTGCCAGCTCACCACAAGGATCGACGAACTATGGCTACACCTTC.

This clonotype was seen a few times. The rearrangement joins TRBV12-3 or TRBV12-4 to TRBJ2-3; TRBD2 matches 12 bases. CDR3 length equals 17 residues. The V segment lost 6 bases and the J segment 1 base; nucleotides outside the gene matches: 8. The CDR3 bases are TGTGCCAGCAGCCTACAACTAGCGGGGGGTGGCACAGATACGCAGTATTTT. Its translation is CASSLQLAGGGTDTQYF.

The sample holds a few counts of this clonotype. This chain uses TRBV7-9 with TRBJ1-1; 7 positions agree with TRBD1. This CDR3 is built from 14 residues. Per germline, CDR1 SEHNR and CDR2 FQNEAQ (reference sequence). With V trimmed by 5 bases and J by 5 bases, 8 bases remained unmatched. CDR3 residues: CASSPSDRVTEAFF. The CDR3 DNA is TGTGCCAGCAGCCCCTCAGACAGGGTGACTGAAGCTTTCTTT.

On this clonotype: Given a much more abundant clone one base away, this may be a read error. This chain links TRBV29-1 with TRBJ2-5; weak D call: TRBD2 (6 bases). Germline V gives CDR1 SQVTM, CDR2 ANQGSEA. Trimming removed 5 bases at V and 2 bases at J, with 18 bases between. CDR3 length equals 15 residues. CDR3 in DNA: TGCAGCGTTTCGGGCGATCGGGAGCCTCAAGAGACCCAGTACTTC. Its protein product is CSVSGDREPQETQYF.

This clonotype was detected only a few times. The chain has TRBV11-2 and TRBJ2-1; 10 bases line up with TRBD2. This CDR3 has 15 residues. The V segment lost 7 bases and the J segment 7 bases; nucleotides outside the gene matches: 10. Germline V gene sequence: CDR1 SGHAT, CDR2 FQNNGV. The CDR3 reads CASILTSGIRNEQFF. In DNA form, the CDR3 reads TGTGCCAGCATCCTCACTAGCGGGATCCGGAATGAGCAGTTCTTC. The entire variable domain, with the rest obtained from reference TRBV11-2 and TRBJ2-1, is as follows: EAGVAQSPRYKIIEKRQSVAFWCNPISGHATLYWYQQILGQGPKLLIQFQNNGVVDDSQLPKDRFSAERLKGVDSTLKIQPAKLEDSAVYLCASILTSGIRNEQFFGPGTRLTVL.

This clonotype showed up just a few times. The CDR3 nucleotides read TGTGCCAGCAGCATCGACAGGGCCACTGAAGCTTTCTTT. It yields the protein CASSIDRATEAFF. This chain connects TRBV27 to TRBJ1-1; 7 nucleotides match TRBD1. The CDR3 contains 13 residues. V gave up 6 bases and J gave up 4 bases; unmatched junction bases: 5. Germline CDR1 MNHEY, CDR2 SMNVEV (reference sequence).

The chain is built from TRBV4-1 and TRBJ2-7, with TRBD2 matching over 13 bases. Looked up from germline, CDR1 is MGHRA and CDR2 is YSYEKL. The CDR3 spans 18 residues. The V gene end was trimmed by 1 base and the J gene end by 5 bases; junction bases not matched to a gene: 11. The CDR3 loop is CASSQGGLAGAGAHEQYF. The CDR3 DNA is TGCGCCAGCAGCCAAGGAGGACTAGCGGGAGCGGGAGCGCACGAGCAGTACTTC.

The chain employs TRBV28 and TRBJ1-4, with D hard to call. CDR3 length: 12 amino acids. Germline V lookup: CDR1 MDHEN, CDR2 SYDVKM. Trimming cost V 6 bases and J 7 bases, with 9 bases left between them. The CDR3 reads CASRRVGEKLFF. The CDR3 bases are TGTGCCAGCAGACGGGTGGGTGAAAAACTGTTTTTT.

There are a few counts of this clonotype. V usage is TRBV6-5 and J usage is TRBJ2-7; 13 bases agree with TRBD2. From germline, CDR1 is MNHEY and CDR2 SVGAGI. The CDR3 runs to 17 residues. The J segment lost 2 bases and the V segment lost 0 bases, leaving 4 bases of the junction unmatched. The CDR3 bases are TGTGCCAGCAGTTACTCGGGAACTAGCGGGAGGGCCTACGAGCAGTACTTC. Encoded protein: CASSYSGTSGRAYEQYF.

This sequence joins TRBV30 and TRBJ1-2, with TRBD1 identical over 7 bases. CDR3 length equals 13 residues. V shed 2 bases, J shed 4 bases, and the junction held 4 bases outside the gene matches. The V gene's germline CDR1 is GTSNPN and CDR2 SVGIG (reference sequence). The CDR3 sequence: CAWSTGTVYGYTF. The CDR3 DNA follows: TGTGCCTGGAGTACCGGGACAGTCTATGGCTACACCTTC.

The chain is built from TRBV12-3 or TRBV12-4 and TRBJ1-2; D perhaps matches TRBD1 (5 bases). The CDR3 sequence is 13 residues long. With 6 bases removed from V and 7 bases from J, the gap between germline ends came to 15 bases. The CDR3, as DNA: TGTGCCAGCAGCCCGAGTGAGACAGCTGGCTACACCTTC. Translated: CASSPSETAGYTF.

This clonotype has a handful of counts. The rearrangement uses TRBV4-1 and TRBJ1-5; TRBD1 aligns across 7 bases. Germline trimming cut 1 base from V and 5 bases from J; bases unmatched to any gene: 5. The germline V gene encodes CDR1 MGHRA and CDR2 YSYEKL. CDR3 length: 15 residues. Here the CDR3 reads CASSQVGQLDQPQHF. Written as DNA, the CDR3 is TGCGCCAGCAGCCAAGTGGGACAGCTAGATCAGCCCCAGCATTTT.